This T cell receptor beta chain was observed in a study of read filtering for tumor transcriptome and immune sequencing. The wider study: By R-ISS, stages I, II and III held 8, 16 and 7 patients. IR-seq gave about 4.05 to 11 million TCR reads per sample; RNA-seq gave about 75 to 1,400. Study observations and caveats: The CD138-negative fraction was mixed bone marrow immune cells, not pure T cells. Even smaller IR-seq throughput identified most shared clonotypes.

The CDR3 is 13 residues long. This clonotype was recorded many times. Its cognate antigen is unknown. This library used 300 to 450 ng RNA and molecular barcoded adaptors spanning alpha/delta and beta/gamma chains. TCRdb itself ran the reads through MiXCR, one entry per CDR3 protein. The table lists more than 30,000 distinct CDR3 sequences, 11% to 15% of them singletons, with more than 15% in the top ten. This sequence was found in a donor at least 40 years old with multiple myeloma. The specimen was a population of CD138-negative cells sorted from bone marrow. The J gene is TRBJ1-2, the V gene TRBV21-1; TRBD1 reflects the table's D call only, with no check against the DNA. TRBV21-1 is a known pseudogene. In DNA form, the CDR3 reads TGTGCCAGCAGCCGTACGAGGGGAGATGGCTACACCTTC. Amino acid sequence: CASSRTRGDGYTF.